Included here is one T cell receptor beta chain sequence, with context. It has no known antigen specificity. No much larger clone exists at a distance of one base, and base qualities are not known. This sample is drawn from a study of blood T cell repertoires in COVID-19 (dated by TCRdb to the early 2020s). Study-level background: The collaborator samples originated in the United States, Italy and Spain and spanned the acute and convalescent phases of COVID-19. The prospective study material was composed of cDNA or gDNA derived from T cells, B-cell-depleted T cells, or PBMCs. Subjects who had been exposed to COVID-19, were actively infected with it, or had recovered from it provided the deeply sampled blood TCRbeta repertoires that made up the dataset. The repertoires were made available in a free public database intended to serve as a resource for research on the immune response to SARS-CoV-2. The samples were drawn from two sources: the first 160 participants of the ongoing ImmuneRACE study, and 1,200 or so subjects contributed by 6 global collaborators. Nearly every sample came with metadata listing a de-identified subject ID, COVID-19 status, age in years and sex. HLA class I and class II types, where available, came from metadata supplied by the sample provider rather than from assay-based typing. What the research found in general, with its limitations: The quantity of clinical and demographic metadata differed by source and by participant and was supplied without curation.

Unmatched junction bases come to 9, with V trimmed by 6 bases and J by 8 bases. Looking up the germline V gene (reference sequence) yields CDR1 LNHDA and CDR2 SQIVND. The CDR3, from cysteine to phenylalanine, totals 13 residues. The DNA shown is the 39-base CDR3, in frame from base 1. In the prospective study, participants were roughly 18 to 89 years old, resided in about two dozen geographic areas of the United States, and were enrolled through a virtual design. In the prospective study, cohorts were assigned on the basis of participant-reported clinical history obtained from a screening survey and a study questionnaire. Recovered participants in ImmuneRACE Cohort 3 were defined by two consecutive negative NP/OP PCR tests, clearance by a healthcare professional, or resolution of symptoms. In the prospective study, whole blood, serum and a nasopharyngeal or oropharyngeal swab were collected from each participant by mobile phlebotomists. Prospective study participants could optionally give additional blood draws and questionnaires over an approximately two-month period. Prospective study blood samples were shipped either frozen or at room temperature before DNA extraction.

The immunoSEQ Assay, a bias-controlled multiplex PCR, was used to amplify TCRbeta CDR3 regions from genomic DNA. On the study's bioinformatics: Within the assay, amplification of reference gene primers was used to estimate how many nucleated cells each sample contained. To quantify the absolute abundance of each unique TCRbeta CDR3 rearrangement, sequence reads were collapsed and filtered. For each sample, productive Simpson clonality was calculated by taking the square root of Simpson's diversity index across productive rearrangements. What TCRdb holds here is the immuneACCESS table cut down to in-frame rearrangements. Part of the clones is not present; checked against another copy, under half of the missing clones reflect an unresolved V gene, and the others are unexplained. That table furnishes V, J and clone size, whereas the DNA furnished D and trimming. The sample includes about 220,000 clones, with about 85% observed a single time. Under 3% of the sample goes to the ten largest clones.

This clonotype originated in a young woman who had recovered from COVID-19. This chain joins TRBV19 to TRBJ1-2; TRBD1 aligns with 7 central bases. Sequenced: PBMCs or T cells enriched from blood (not recorded which). DNA sequence: TGTGCCAGTAGCTACAGGGGCTGGTTAGGCTACACCTTC. This codes for CASSYRGWLGYTF.